This TCR beta chain was profiled in a study of blood T cell repertoires in COVID-19. Study overall: Collection of acute and convalescent COVID-19 samples took place in the United States, Italy and Spain. T cells, B-cell-depleted T cells, or PBMCs supplied cDNA or gDNA.

Patients of the Seattle cohort, enrolled during active infection, were followed longitudinally. This clone was seen more than once but under ten times. Source study methods: How many nucleated cells were present was estimated from reference gene primer amplification. Repertoires were generated with immunoSEQ multiplex PCR, while TCRdb's copy carries only in-frame clones and drops some. V and J calls plus clone size are reproduced from that table; the DNA served to infer D and trimming. The sample consists of some 390,000 clones, over 75% of them appearing once. The germline V gene has CDR1 LGHNA and CDR2 YNFKEQ. This CDR3 spans 16 amino acids. J gave up 6 bases and V 3 bases, and 7 bases lay outside the gene matches.

Sequencing used peripheral blood. The gene calls are TRBV4-2 and TRBJ1-6, with 8 bases fitting TRBD1. The TCR sequence derives from a woman aged 40 to 55 with COVID-19, enrolled during active disease. Written as DNA, the CDR3 is TGTGCCAGCAGCCAGGACCTCGACAGGGGTAATTCACCCCTCCACTTT. Its protein product is CASSQDLDRGNSPLHF.